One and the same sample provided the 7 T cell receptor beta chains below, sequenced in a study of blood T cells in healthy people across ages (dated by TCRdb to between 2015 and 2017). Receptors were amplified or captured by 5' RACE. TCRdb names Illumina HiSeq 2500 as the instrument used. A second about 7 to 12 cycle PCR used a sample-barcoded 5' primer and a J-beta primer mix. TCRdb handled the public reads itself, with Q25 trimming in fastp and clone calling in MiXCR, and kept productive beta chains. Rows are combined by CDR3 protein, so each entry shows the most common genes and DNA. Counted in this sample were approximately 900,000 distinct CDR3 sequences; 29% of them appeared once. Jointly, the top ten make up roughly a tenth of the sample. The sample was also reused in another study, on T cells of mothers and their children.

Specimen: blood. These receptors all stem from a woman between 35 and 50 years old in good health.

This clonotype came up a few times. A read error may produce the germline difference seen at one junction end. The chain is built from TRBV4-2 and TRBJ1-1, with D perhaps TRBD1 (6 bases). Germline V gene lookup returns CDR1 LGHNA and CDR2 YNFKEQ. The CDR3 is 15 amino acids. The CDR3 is CVSSPIPGGVTEAFF. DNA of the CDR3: TGTGTCAGCAGCCCAATACCGGGGGGCGTCACTGAAGCTTTCTTT.

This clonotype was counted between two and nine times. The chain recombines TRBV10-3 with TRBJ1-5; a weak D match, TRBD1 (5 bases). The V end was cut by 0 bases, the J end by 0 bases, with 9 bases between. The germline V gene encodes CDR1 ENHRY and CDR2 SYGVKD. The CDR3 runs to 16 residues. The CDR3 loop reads CAISESTVISNQPQHF. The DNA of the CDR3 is TGTGCCATCAGTGAGTCGACAGTAATTAGCAATCAGCCCCAGCATTTT.

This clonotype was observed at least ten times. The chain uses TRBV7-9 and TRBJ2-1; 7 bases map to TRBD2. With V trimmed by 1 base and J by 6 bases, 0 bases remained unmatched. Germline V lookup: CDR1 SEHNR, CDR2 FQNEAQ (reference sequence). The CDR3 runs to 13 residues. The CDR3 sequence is CASSLGTSNEQFF. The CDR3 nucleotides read TGTGCCAGCAGCTTAGGGACTAGCAATGAGCAGTTCTTC.

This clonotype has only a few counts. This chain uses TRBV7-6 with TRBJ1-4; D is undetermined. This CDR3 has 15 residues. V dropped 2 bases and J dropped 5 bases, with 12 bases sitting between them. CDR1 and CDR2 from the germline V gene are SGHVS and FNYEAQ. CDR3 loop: CASSLTAGPNEKLFF. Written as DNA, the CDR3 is TGTGCCAGCAGCTTAACCGCAGGCCCCAATGAAAAACTGTTTTTT.

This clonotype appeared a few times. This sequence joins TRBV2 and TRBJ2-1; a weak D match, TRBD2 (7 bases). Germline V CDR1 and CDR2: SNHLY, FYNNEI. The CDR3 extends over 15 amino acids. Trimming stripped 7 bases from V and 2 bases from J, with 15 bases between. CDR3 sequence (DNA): TGTGCCAGCACCTCAGAGGGGGGGGCCTACAATGAGCAGTTCTTC. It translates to CASTSEGGAYNEQFF. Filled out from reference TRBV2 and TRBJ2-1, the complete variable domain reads EPEVTQTPSHQVTQMGQEVILRCVPISNHLYFYWYRQILGQKVEFLVSFYNNEISEKSEIFDDQFSVERPDGSNFTLKIRSTKLEDSAMYFCASTSEGGAYNEQFFGPGTRLTVL.

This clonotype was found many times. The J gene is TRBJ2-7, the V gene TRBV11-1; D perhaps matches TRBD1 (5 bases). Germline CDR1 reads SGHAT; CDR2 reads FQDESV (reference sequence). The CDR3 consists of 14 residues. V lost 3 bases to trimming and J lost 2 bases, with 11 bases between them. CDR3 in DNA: TGTGCCAGCAGCTTTGCAGGACATACCTACGAGCAGTACTTC. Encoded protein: CASSFAGHTYEQYF. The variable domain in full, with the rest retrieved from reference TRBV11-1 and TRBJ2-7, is EAEVAQSPRYKITEKSQAVAFWCDPISGHATLYWYRQILGQGPELLVQFQDESVVDDSQLPKDRFSAERLKGVDSTLKIQPAELGDSAMYLCASSFAGHTYEQYFGPGTRLTVT.

In DNA form, the CDR3 reads TGTGCCAGCAGTTTGCCCCGGACTAGCGGGGACTACGAGCAGTACTTC. It translates to CASSLPRTSGDYEQYF. The chain links TRBV12-3 or TRBV12-4 to TRBJ2-7; TRBD2 matches at 12 bases. With V trimmed by 3 bases and J by 3 bases, 6 bases remained unmatched. The length of the CDR3 is 16 residues.